This T cell receptor (beta chain) was profiled in a study of high-grade serous ovarian cancer treatment subgroups. Tumor tissue was taken before any definitive surgery or chemotherapy was given. The table came from immunoSEQ multiplex PCR; TCRdb's copy has only in-frame clones and leaves some out. Of about 8,500 clones detected, 76% appear once; the ten largest clones hold approximately 6.5%. This CDR3 contains 13 residues. V lost 3 bases and J lost 4, with 8 bases in between. Germline V CDR1 and CDR2: MNHNS, SASEGT. The chain has TRBV6-1 and TRBJ2-3; no firm D call. The specimen was tumor tissue. The receptor was isolated from a human donor with high-grade serous ovarian cancer. The CDR3: CASSEGSPDTQYF. The CDR3 DNA is TGTGCCAGCAGTGAGGGGTCACCAGATACGCAGTATTTT.